This T cell receptor (beta chain) is drawn from a study of blood T cell repertoires in COVID-19. About the study: From T cells, B-cell-depleted T cells, or PBMCs came the material, which was cDNA or gDNA.

From germline, CDR1 is SGHRS and CDR2 YFSETQ. The CDR3 consists of 18 residues. V lost 4 bases to trimming and J lost 0 bases; unmatched junction nucleotides: 14. This clone was seen a handful of times. Methods used by the authors: It was from reference gene primer amplification that nucleated cell counts were estimated. TCRdb's copy holds only in-frame clones and misses some; the assay was immunoSEQ multiplex PCR. V, J and clone size are taken as reported in that table, and D and trimming were inferred from the DNA itself. In the table there are some 200,000 clones, around 82% of which are singletons.

Sequencing was performed on peripheral blood. V is TRBV5-1 and J is TRBJ1-1, with 8 bases that match TRBD1. The clonotype comes from a woman in her 30s who had recovered from COVID-19. CDR3 bases: TGCGCCAGCAGCCTATCCGGACAGGGAAGGAAACTGAACACTGAAGCTTTCTTT. As protein: CASSLSGQGRKLNTEAFF.